The clone carrying this T cell receptor beta chain has just a few counts. Antigen unknown. Germline assignment: CDR1 MNHEY and CDR2 SVGAGI. CDR3 length: 12 residues. The V gene lost 4 bases and the J gene lost 4 bases, with 7 bases spanning the gap. The data derive from a study of vaccination and CD4 T cells after COVID-19. Regarding treatment: approximately nine-day PBMC culture with coronavirus spike peptide pools or control peptides (ViraFEST assay). Researchers collected the unexposed donor's CD4+ T cells before the COVID-19 pandemic (2011-2018). Sequence data for DNA of cultured CD4+ T cells were generated by the Oncomine TCR Beta short-read assay. Once CD4+ T cells had been cultured, genomic DNA was extracted from them. TCRdb passed the PCR reads through MiXCR, listing each CDR3 protein once. The repertoire holds about 5,400 distinct CDR3 sequences, with about 34% as singletons.

The chain couples TRBV6-5 to TRBJ2-5, with D hard to call. The sequenced sample was CD4+ T cells from blood, cultured in vitro. The sequence was obtained from a human donor in good health. This CDR3 is CASSSQRETQYF. As DNA, the CDR3 is TGTGCCAGCAGTTCCCAGAGAGAGACCCAGTACTTC.